A selection of T cell receptor beta chains follows, all from one sample in a study of blood T cell repertoires in COVID-19. The repertoire was sequenced with immunoSEQ multiplex PCR; TCRdb's copy has only in-frame clones and lacks some. The sample contains roughly 290,000 clones, around 85% of which appear only once. The sequenced material came from peripheral blood. The source is a woman between 45 and 60 years old with active or convalescent COVID-19. CDR3s include the opening cysteine and the closing phenylalanine or tryptophan. The D gene is left open where the match is weak. Where a row states a size, it is once, few, many or the class of an expanded clone; other rows omit it.

TRBV6-5,once,.,TRBJ2-2,TGTGCCAGCAGTTTGAGGGCAGGCACCGGGGAGCTGTTTTTT,CASSLRAGTGELFF
TRBV7-9,.,TRBD2,TRBJ2-5,TGTGCCAGCAGCTTAGCGGAAAGGAGGACTAGCGGGAGTGGGGAGACCCAGTACTTC,CASSLAERRTSGSGETQYF
TRBV11-2,.,.,TRBJ2-1,TGTGCCAGCAGCTTGTTTCTTGAGCAGTTCTTC,CASSLFLEQFF
TRBV7-2,.,TRBD2,TRBJ2-7,TGTGCCAGCAAGCTTGGCGGGGGGTACGAGCAGTACTTC,CASKLGGGYEQYF
TRBV3-1/TRBV3-2,.,.,TRBJ1-2,TGTGCCAGCAGCCGGGACACGAACTTCTATGGCTACACCTTC,CASSRDTNFYGYTF
TRBV6-1,.,.,TRBJ2-6,TGTGCCAGCAGTGAACGCGGCTCTGGGGCCAACGTCCTGACTTTC,CASSERGSGANVLTF
TRBV15,.,TRBD1,TRBJ2-5,TGTGCCACCAGCAGAGAAGGGACAGGGCAAGAGACCCAGTACTTC,CATSREGTGQETQYF
TRBV15,.,.,TRBJ2-2,TGTGCCACCAGCAGAGAGGGAGACGGGGAGCTGTTTTTT,CATSREGDGELFF
TRBV9,.,TRBD2,TRBJ2-1,TGTGCCAGCAGCCAAACAATAACTAGCGGGAGCAATGAGCAGTTCTTC,CASSQTITSGSNEQFF
TRBV6-5,once,.,TRBJ1-6,TGTGCCAGCAGTTACAGGGAGGGGATTAATTCACCCCTCCACTTT,CASSYREGINSPLHF
TRBV2,.,.,TRBJ1-2,TGTGCCAGCACTTGGGCCTACTATGGCTACACCTTC,CASTWAYYGYTF
TRBV2,.,.,TRBJ1-2,TGTGCCAGCAGGGACAATAACTATGGCTACACCTTC,CASRDNNYGYTF
TRBV3-1/TRBV3-2,once,.,TRBJ1-2,TGTGCCAGCAGCCAAGCCCCGACAGGCTATGGCTACACCTTC,CASSQAPTGYGYTF
TRBV5-1,.,.,TRBJ1-2,TGCGCCAGCAGCCCAACAGGAGGGACGCCTTATGGCTACACCTTC,CASSPTGGTPYGYTF
TRBV9,.,.,TRBJ2-1,TGTGCCAGCAGAAGTAGGGAGGCTACAGACAATGAGCAGTTCTTC,CASRSREATDNEQFF
TRBV5-1,once,TRBD2,TRBJ2-3,TGCGCCAGCAGCGCCACTAGCGGGAGCACAGATACGCAGTATTTT,CASSATSGSTDTQYF
TRBV6-5,.,TRBD2,TRBJ2-3,TGTGCCAGCAACAAAGCGGGAAGGGTGACAGATACGCAGTATTTT,CASNKAGRVTDTQYF
TRBV13,.,.,TRBJ2-1,TGTGCCAGCAGCTTTAACGGGGTCCGGGAGTTCAATGAGCAGTTCTTC,CASSFNGVREFNEQFF
TRBV3-1/TRBV3-2,once,.,TRBJ1-6,TGTGCCAGCAGCCCGGTAAATTCACCCCTCCACTTT,CASSPVNSPLHF
TRBV7-2,.,TRBD1,TRBJ2-7,TGTGCCAGCAGCCGTATACAGGGGGCCTACGAGCAGTACTTC,CASSRIQGAYEQYF
TRBV4-2,.,TRBD2,TRBJ2-2,TGTGCCAGCAGCCTACGTCCGGCGCGGGAGTCGTTCGCGAACACCGGGGAGCTGTTTTTT,CASSLRPARESFANTGELFF
TRBV5-1,.,.,TRBJ2-7,TGCGCCAGCAGCTACGACTTTAGCTCCTACGAGCAGTACTTC,CASSYDFSSYEQYF
TRBV5-1,.,.,TRBJ1-1,TGCGCCAGCAGCTTGAAGTTAGACACTGAAGCTTTCTTT,CASSLKLDTEAFF
TRBV30,few,TRBD2,TRBJ2-1,TGTGCCTCGCTCCGAGGAGCGGGAGGGGTTCAGTTCTTC,CASLRGAGGVQFF
TRBV7-9,.,.,TRBJ1-1,TGTGCCAGCAGCTTTGGTCCGGACTTGAACACTGAAGCTTTCTTT,CASSFGPDLNTEAFF
TRBV19,.,TRBD1,TRBJ2-1,TGTGCCAGTAGGACGAACCAAGCCGACAGGGGGGTATCGTACAATGAGCAGTTCTTC,CASRTNQADRGVSYNEQFF
TRBV28,.,.,TRBJ2-7,TGTGCCAGCAGCCCTCGACTGAAACCCTACGAGCAGTACTTC,CASSPRLKPYEQYF
TRBV2,.,TRBD2,TRBJ2-3,TGTGCCAGCAAGTCGGTAGCGGGAGGGCGCGATACGCAGTATTTT,CASKSVAGGRDTQYF
TRBV4-1,.,.,TRBJ1-2,TGCGCCAGCAGCCAGGTACCCCCTCTGGCTGTCACCTTC,CASSQVPPLAVTF
TRBV11-1,.,.,TRBJ2-5,TGTGCCAGCAGCTTAGGCACTAGCAGGAGGGCAGAGACCCAGTACTTC,CASSLGTSRRAETQYF
TRBV5-4,.,.,TRBJ1-6,TGTGCCAGCAGCTTGGGCGACAATGGGAGTAATTCACCCCTCCACTTT,CASSLGDNGSNSPLHF
TRBV7-8,.,TRBD1,TRBJ1-5,TGTGCCAGCAGTGCATTGGGACAGGGCTATCAGCCCCAGCATTTT,CASSALGQGYQPQHF
TRBV10-2,.,.,TRBJ2-3,TGCGCCAGCAGTGATTGGGGGGCATTTAATCAGCAGACTAGCAGGAGCACAGATACGCAGTATTTT,CASSDWGAFNQQTSRSTDTQYF
TRBV7-3,.,TRBD2,TRBJ2-3,TGTGCCAGCAGCCCCCTAGCGGGAAGGGAAGATACGCAGTATTTT,CASSPLAGREDTQYF
TRBV14,.,.,TRBJ1-1,TGTGCCAGCAGCCGACCGGACTTCCCCTCTGAAGCTTTCTTT,CASSRPDFPSEAFF
TRBV6-5,.,.,TRBJ1-3,TGTGCCAGCAAGACAGACTCTGGAAACACCATATATTTT,CASKTDSGNTIYF